The 17 T cell receptor beta chains given below trace back to one sample, sequenced in a study of shared clonotypes between healthy human individuals. Naive CD8 cells lacked CD45RO and underwent positive selection for CCR7, leaving out terminally differentiated effector memory CD45RA+ cells. The data were produced by immunoSEQ multiplex PCR, yet TCRdb's version contains in-frame clones alone and is incomplete. The data contain roughly 2,000,000 clones, 93% of them singletons. The material sequenced was naive CD8+ T cells from PBMCs. These receptors came from a man younger than 35 in good health. Some clones in this sample may be carry-over from other donors' samples.

As to this clone: The sample has other DNA sequences that encode this CDR3 too. The gene calls are TRBV5-1 and TRBJ2-7; D not resolved. V lost 0 bases to trimming and J lost 6 bases, with 10 bases between them. The germline CDR1 and CDR2 sequences are SGHRS and YFSETQ. The CDR3 sequence is 13 residues long. As DNA, the CDR3 is TGCGCCAGCAGCTTGGGTCCACCGCGCGAGCAGTACTTC. Translated: CASSLGPPREQYF.

The chain has TRBV29-1 and TRBJ2-2, with D perhaps TRBD2 (7 bases). Germline CDR1 is SQVTM and CDR2 is ANQGSEA. V was cut by 5 bases and J by 4 bases, with 14 bases left in between. This CDR3 has 14 residues. CDR3 sequence: CSVLGGGRTGELFF. CDR3 in DNA: TGCAGCGTTTTGGGAGGGGGGCGCACCGGGGAGCTGTTTTTT.

The chain couples TRBV18 to TRBJ2-5; TRBD1 agrees at 9 bases. CDR3 length equals 15 residues. Per the germline V gene, CDR1 is KGHSH and CDR2 is LQKENI. After removal of 3 bases from V and 4 bases from J, the junction contained 6 bases not matched to a gene. In DNA, the CDR3 is TGTGCCAGCTCACCGGACAGGGGATGGGGAGAGACCCAGTACTTC. This encodes CASSPDRGWGETQYF.

The rearrangement links TRBV5-1 to TRBJ2-5; 15 bases are shared with TRBD2. V was clipped by 4 bases and J by 2 bases; unmatched bases: 6. CDR3 length equals 17 residues. Per the germline V gene, CDR1 is SGHRS and CDR2 is YFSETQ. CDR3 coding DNA: TGCGCCAGCAGCCGGACTAGCGGGAGGGTATATCAAGAGACCCAGTACTTC. This translates into CASSRTSGRVYQETQYF.

The DNA of the CDR3 is TGTGCCAGCAGCTTATCATGGCGGGAGGTTTACAATGAGCAGTTCTTC. This gives the protein CASSLSWREVYNEQFF. The chain has TRBV11-2 and TRBJ2-1; 8 nucleotides align to TRBD2. The CDR3 sequence is 16 residues long. The V gene end was trimmed by 2 bases and the J gene end by 4 bases; junction bases not matched to a gene: 7. The germline gives CDR1 SGHAT, CDR2 FQNNGV. Variable domain in full (rest from reference TRBV11-2 and TRBJ2-1): EAGVAQSPRYKIIEKRQSVAFWCNPISGHATLYWYQQILGQGPKLLIQFQNNGVVDDSQLPKDRFSAERLKGVDSTLKIQPAKLEDSAVYLCASSLSWREVYNEQFFGPGTRLTVL.

About this clone: Other DNA sequences in the same sample also yield this CDR3. The CDR3 region is CASSFRQGAYEQYF. The CDR3 nucleotides are TGCGCCAGCAGCTTTCGGCAGGGGGCCTACGAGCAGTACTTC. The chain uses TRBV5-1 and TRBJ2-7; 7 bases match TRBD1. This CDR3 is built from 14 residues. V lost 2 bases, J lost 2 bases, and 4 bases stayed unmatched. Per the germline V gene, CDR1 is SGHRS and CDR2 is YFSETQ.

In regard to this clone: This sample also contains other DNA sequences that code for the same CDR3. The J gene is TRBJ1-1, the V gene TRBV7-2; no reliable D call. CDR3 length: 14 residues. Looked up from germline, CDR1 is SGHTA and CDR2 is FQGNSA. V lost 1 base to trimming and J lost 1 base, with 7 bases between them. CDR3 nucleotide sequence: TGTGCCAGCAGCTTAGGTGGAGGGAACACTGAAGCTTTCTTT. Its protein product is CASSLGGGNTEAFF.

This clone was counted a single time. Other DNA sequences within the sample encode an identical CDR3. The rearrangement links TRBV27 to TRBJ2-7, with 7 nucleotides matching TRBD2. Germline CDR1 is MNHEY and CDR2 is SMNVEV (reference sequence). Trimming at V came to 8 bases and at J to 3 bases, leaving 4 bases not matched to a gene. This CDR3 comprises 12 residues. CDR3 loop: CASSPGGYEQYF. The CDR3 coding sequence is TGTGCCAGCTCTCCGGGAGGCTACGAGCAGTACTTC.

The chain links TRBV5-6 to TRBJ1-1; D is possibly TRBD1 (6 bases). CDR1 SGHDT and CDR2 YYEEEE come from the germline V gene. The CDR3 consists of 15 residues. Deletions cut 3 bases from V and 3 bases from J, with 15 bases between. In DNA, the CDR3 is TGTGCCAGCAGCTGGCCGGGGGGGCTGGACACTGAAGCTTTCTTT. This gives the protein CASSWPGGLDTEAFF.

This clone was counted only a few times. V gene TRBV19 combines with J gene TRBJ2-2; 12 bases agree with TRBD2. V dropped 6 bases and J dropped 4; count of bases not matched to a gene: 3. This CDR3 has 15 residues. Per germline, CDR1 LNHDA and CDR2 SQIVND (reference sequence). Written as DNA, the CDR3 is TGTGCCAGTAGGACTAGCGGGAGTGGCACCGGGGAGCTGTTTTTT. Translated: CASRTSGSGTGELFF.

The chain links TRBV4-2 to TRBJ1-1; D possibly corresponds to TRBD1 (6 bases). V was shortened by 3 bases and J by 8 bases, with 10 bases between the two germline ends. Germline values: CDR1 LGHNA, CDR2 YNFKEQ. The CDR3 is made up of 12 amino acids. The chain's CDR3 is CASSHGGTEAFF. CDR3 nucleotide sequence: TGTGCCAGCAGCCACGGAGGGACAGAAGCTTTCTTT.

A remark on this clone: Within the sample, other DNA sequences also encode this same CDR3. The chain combines TRBV5-4 with TRBJ1-1; perhaps TRBD1 as D (5 bases). V shed 1 base and J shed 0 bases, with 7 bases lying between them. CDR3 length: 14 amino acids. Germline loops: CDR1 SGHNT, CDR2 YYREEE (reference sequence). The CDR3 spells CASSLRGLNTEAFF. Written as DNA, the CDR3 is TGTGCCAGCAGCTTGCGGGGACTGAACACTGAAGCTTTCTTT.

The genes are TRBV5-3 and TRBJ2-3, with D tentatively TRBD1 or TRBD2 (6 bases each). TRBV5-3 counts as an open reading frame of uncertain function. V shed 4 bases and J shed 5 bases, with 14 bases lying between them. The CDR3 is 14 amino acids. The CDR3 bases are TGTGCCAGAAGCGGGTGGACAGCGGGAGATACGCAGTATTTT. Residues: CARSGWTAGDTQYF.

In the case of this clone: The sample carries other DNA sequences with the same CDR3. The genes are TRBV27 and TRBJ2-7; D perhaps matches TRBD2 (5 bases). Germline V lookup: CDR1 MNHEY, CDR2 SMNVEV (reference sequence). The CDR3 is 13 amino acids. V was shortened by 6 bases and J by 2 bases, with 11 bases between the two germline ends. Here the CDR3 reads CASSPSFPYEQYF. CDR3 bases: TGTGCCAGCAGCCCTAGCTTCCCCTACGAGCAGTACTTC.

The chain carries TRBV19 and TRBJ1-1; D might be TRBD1 (5 bases). V lost 7 bases, J lost 1 base, and 16 bases lay in between. CDR3 length: 15 amino acids. The germline V gene has CDR1 LNHDA and CDR2 SQIVND (reference sequence). CDR3 in amino acids: CASTTMGTGNTEAFF. In DNA form, the CDR3 reads TGTGCCAGTACTACCATGGGTACAGGGAACACTGAAGCTTTCTTT.

This clone was counted a single time. The chain is built from TRBV28 and TRBJ2-2, with 11 bases aligning to TRBD2. The CDR3 has 21 residues. Losses at the gene ends were 4 bases for V and 0 bases for J; bases not matched to a gene: 16. Germline CDR1 reads MDHEN; CDR2 reads SYDVKM. Here the CDR3 DNA reads TGTGCCAGCAGTTCCCCGCGTTTTAGCGGGAGGGCCGAACCGAACACCGGGGAGCTGTTTTTT. Translating it yields CASSSPRFSGRAEPNTGELFF.

The CDR3 loop is CASSPRVGYGYTF. CDR3 coding DNA: TGTGCCAGCAGCCCCAGGGTGGGTTATGGCTACACCTTC. The chain uses TRBV5-4 and TRBJ1-2; TRBD1 is a possible D gene (5 bases). Germline V lookup: CDR1 SGHNT, CDR2 YYREEE (reference sequence). V was pared by 4 bases and J by 5 bases, with 12 bases between. There are 13 residues in the CDR3.